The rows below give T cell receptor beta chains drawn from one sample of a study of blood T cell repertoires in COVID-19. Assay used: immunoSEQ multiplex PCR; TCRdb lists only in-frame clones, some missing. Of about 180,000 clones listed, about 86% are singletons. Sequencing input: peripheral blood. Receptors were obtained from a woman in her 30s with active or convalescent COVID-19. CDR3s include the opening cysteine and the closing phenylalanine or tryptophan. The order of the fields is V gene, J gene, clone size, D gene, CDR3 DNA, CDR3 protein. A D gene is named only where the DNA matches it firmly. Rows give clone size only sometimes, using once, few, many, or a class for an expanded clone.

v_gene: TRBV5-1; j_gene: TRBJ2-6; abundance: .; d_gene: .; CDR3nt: TGCGCCAGCAGCTTGGCAGGACTTCGCTCTGGGGCCAACGTCCTGACTTTC; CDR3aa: CASSLAGLRSGANVLTF
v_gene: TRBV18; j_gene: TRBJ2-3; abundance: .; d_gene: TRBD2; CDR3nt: TGTGCCAGCTCACCAGGGGGAGCGGGAGCTAATACGCAGTATTTT; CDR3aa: CASSPGGAGANTQYF
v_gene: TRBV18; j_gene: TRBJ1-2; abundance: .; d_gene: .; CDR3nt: TGTGCCAGCTCACCACCGCTAGCCACCCCTTATGGCTACACCTTC; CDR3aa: CASSPPLATPYGYTF
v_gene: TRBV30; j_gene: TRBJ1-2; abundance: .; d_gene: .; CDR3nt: TGTGCCTGGAGTGTCTGGGGCGATGGCTACACCTTC; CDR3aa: CAWSVWGDGYTF
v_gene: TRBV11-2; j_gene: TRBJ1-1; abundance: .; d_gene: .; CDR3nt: TGTGCCAGCAGCTTAGGTAAGGGGTACACTGAAGCTTTCTTT; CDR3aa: CASSLGKGYTEAFF
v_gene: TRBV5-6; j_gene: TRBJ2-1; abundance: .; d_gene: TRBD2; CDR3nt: TGTGCCAGCAGCTTCGGAGCTAGCGGGGGCAATGAGCAGTTCTTC; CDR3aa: CASSFGASGGNEQFF
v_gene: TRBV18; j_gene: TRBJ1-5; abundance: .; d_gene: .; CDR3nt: TGTGCCAGCTCACCTCCCCCCACCGGGCAGCCCCAGCATTTT; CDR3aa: CASSPPPTGQPQHF
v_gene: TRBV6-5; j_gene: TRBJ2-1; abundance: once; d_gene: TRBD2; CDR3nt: TGTGCCAGCAGTTTGACTAGCGGGAGGGCCAATGAGCAGTTCTTC; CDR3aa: CASSLTSGRANEQFF
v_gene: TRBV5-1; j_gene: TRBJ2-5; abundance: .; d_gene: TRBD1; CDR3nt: TGCGCCAGCAGCCCACAGGGGGCGGGGGAGACCCAGTACTTC; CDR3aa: CASSPQGAGETQYF
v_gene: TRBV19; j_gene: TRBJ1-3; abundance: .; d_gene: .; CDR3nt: TGTGCCAGTAGTGGCCGACAGTCCGATGCTGGAAACACCATATATTTT; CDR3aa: CASSGRQSDAGNTIYF
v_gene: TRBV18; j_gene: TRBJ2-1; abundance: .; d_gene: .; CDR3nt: TGTGCCAGCTCACCACAGGGGATCTCCTACAATGAGCAGTTCTTC; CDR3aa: CASSPQGISYNEQFF
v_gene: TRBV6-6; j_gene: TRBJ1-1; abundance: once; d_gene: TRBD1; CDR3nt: TGTGCCAGCAGGACAGGGGGACTTGAAGCTTTCTTT; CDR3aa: CASRTGGLEAFF
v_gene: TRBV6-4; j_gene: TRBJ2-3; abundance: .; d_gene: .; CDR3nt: TGTGCCAGCAGTGAGGACGGGAGCGCCCCAGATACGCAGTATTTT; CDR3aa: CASSEDGSAPDTQYF
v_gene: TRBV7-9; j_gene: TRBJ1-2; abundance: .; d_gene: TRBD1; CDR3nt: TGTGCCAGCAGCTTTGGACAGGGGTGGGATGGTTACACCTTC; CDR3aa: CASSFGQGWDGYTF
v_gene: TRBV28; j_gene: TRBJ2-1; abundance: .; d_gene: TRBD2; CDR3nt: TGTGCCAGCAGTCTCCCCCAGGGGACTAGCGGGAGCAATGAGCAGTTCTTC; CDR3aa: CASSLPQGTSGSNEQFF
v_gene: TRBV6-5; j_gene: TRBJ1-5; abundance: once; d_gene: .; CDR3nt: TGTGCCAGCAGGACGACAGGTTATCAGCCCCAGCATTTT; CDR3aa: CASRTTGYQPQHF
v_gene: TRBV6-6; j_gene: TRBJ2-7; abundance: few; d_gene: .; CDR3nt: TGTGCCAGCAGTAGGAGGGACAGCTCCTACGAGCAGTACTTC; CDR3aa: CASSRRDSSYEQYF
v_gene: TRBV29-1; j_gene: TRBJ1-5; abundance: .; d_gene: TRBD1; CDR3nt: TGCAGCGTTGTCGTGGCAGGGGGTGGGCAGCCCCAGCATTTT; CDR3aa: CSVVVAGGGQPQHF
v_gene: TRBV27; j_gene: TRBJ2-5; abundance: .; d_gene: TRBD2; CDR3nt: TGTGCCAGCAGTCCTATACCCCCACGCCTAGCGGGGGGGAGGGAGACCCAGTACTTC; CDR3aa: CASSPIPPRLAGGRETQYF
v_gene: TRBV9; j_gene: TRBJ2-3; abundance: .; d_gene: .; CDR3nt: TGTGCCAGCAGCGTAGCTCAGTTGGCTCCAGATACGCAGTATTTT; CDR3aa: CASSVAQLAPDTQYF
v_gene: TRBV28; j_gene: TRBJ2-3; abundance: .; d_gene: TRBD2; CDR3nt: TGTGCCAGCAGTTTACTGTCTAGCGGGATATCAGATACGCAGTATTTT; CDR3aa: CASSLLSSGISDTQYF
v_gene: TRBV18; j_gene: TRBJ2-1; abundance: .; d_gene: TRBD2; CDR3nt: TGTGCCAGCTCACCACCGGCGGGAGGGCTTGAGCAGTTCTTC; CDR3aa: CASSPPAGGLEQFF
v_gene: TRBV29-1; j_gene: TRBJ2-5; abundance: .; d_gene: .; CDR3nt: TGCAGCGTTTACAAAACCGGGGAGACCCAGTACTTC; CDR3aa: CSVYKTGETQYF
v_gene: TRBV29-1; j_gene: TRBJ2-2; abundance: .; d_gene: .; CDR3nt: TGCAGCGTTGAAATCCCCAGTACCGGGGAGCTGTTTTTT; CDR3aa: CSVEIPSTGELFF
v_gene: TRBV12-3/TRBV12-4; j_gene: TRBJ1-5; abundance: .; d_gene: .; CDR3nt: TGTGCCAGCAGTTTTAACAGGGATCAGCCCCAGCATTTT; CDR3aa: CASSFNRDQPQHF
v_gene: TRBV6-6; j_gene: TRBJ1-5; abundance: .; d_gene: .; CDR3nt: TGTGCCAGCACGATGGGACAAGGCAATCAGCCCCAGCATTTT; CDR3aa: CASTMGQGNQPQHF
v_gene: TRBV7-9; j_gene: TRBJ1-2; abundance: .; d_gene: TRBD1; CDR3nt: TGTGCCAGCAGCTCGACAGGGGTCGATGGCTACACCTTC; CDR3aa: CASSSTGVDGYTF
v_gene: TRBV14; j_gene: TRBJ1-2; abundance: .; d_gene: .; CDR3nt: TGTGCCAGCAGCCTTACAGGTTTCTATGGCTACACCTTC; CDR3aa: CASSLTGFYGYTF
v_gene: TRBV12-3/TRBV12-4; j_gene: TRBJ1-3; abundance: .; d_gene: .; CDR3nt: TGTGCCAGCACCTCCGCTGGAAACACCATATATTTT; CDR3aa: CASTSAGNTIYF
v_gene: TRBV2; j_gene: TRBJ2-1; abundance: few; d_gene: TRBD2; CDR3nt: TGTGCCAGCAGTGAACTTGGACGCAGCGGGGCTGAGCAGTTCTTC; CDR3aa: CASSELGRSGAEQFF
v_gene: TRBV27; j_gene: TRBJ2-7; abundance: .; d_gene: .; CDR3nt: TGTGCCAGCAGCCCAAGAGCAGGCAAATTCTCCTACGAGCAGTACTTC; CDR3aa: CASSPRAGKFSYEQYF
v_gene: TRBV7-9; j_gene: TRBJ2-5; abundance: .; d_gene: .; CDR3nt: TGTGCCAGCAGCTTTAACAGAAACTCTCAAGAGACCCAGTACTTC; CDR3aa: CASSFNRNSQETQYF
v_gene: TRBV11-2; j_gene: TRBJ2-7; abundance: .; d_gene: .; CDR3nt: TGTGCCAGCAGCACCCGACAGGACTACGAGCAGTACTTC; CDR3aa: CASSTRQDYEQYF
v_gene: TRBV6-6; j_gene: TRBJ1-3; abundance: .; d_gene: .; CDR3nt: TGTGCCAGCACGACAGGAAACTCTGGAAACACCATATATTTT; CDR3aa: CASTTGNSGNTIYF
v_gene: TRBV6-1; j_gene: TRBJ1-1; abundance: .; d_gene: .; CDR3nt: TGTGCCAGCAGTGAACGGGAAGGGATCACTGAAGCTTTCTTT; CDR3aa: CASSEREGITEAFF
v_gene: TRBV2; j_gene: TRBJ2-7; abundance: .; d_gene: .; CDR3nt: TGTGCCAGCCGATTTACTACTTACGAGCAGTACTTC; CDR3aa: CASRFTTYEQYF
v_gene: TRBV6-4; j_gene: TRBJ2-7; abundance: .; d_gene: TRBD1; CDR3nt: TGTGCCAGCTGCACCGGGACAGGGGTGTTCTACGAGCAGTACTTC; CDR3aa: CASCTGTGVFYEQYF
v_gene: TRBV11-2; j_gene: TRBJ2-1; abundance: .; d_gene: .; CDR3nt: TGTGCCAGCAGCCGTAGCGGAGTGGGTAACAATGAGCAGTTCTTC; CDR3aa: CASSRSGVGNNEQFF
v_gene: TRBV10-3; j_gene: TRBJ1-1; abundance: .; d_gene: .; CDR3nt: TGTGCCATCAGTAGGGACATGTGGGAAGCTTTCTTT; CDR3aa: CAISRDMWEAFF
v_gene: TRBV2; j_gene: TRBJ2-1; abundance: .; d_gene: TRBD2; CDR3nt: TGTGCCAGCATTGAGGTGGCGGGAGGGCAAGCTTGTGAGCAGTTCTTC; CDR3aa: CASIEVAGGQACEQFF
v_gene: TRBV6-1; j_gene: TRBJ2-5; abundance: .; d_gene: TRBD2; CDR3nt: TGTGCCAGCAGTGAACTAGCGGGGGGGCAAGAGACCCAGTACTTC; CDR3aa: CASSELAGGQETQYF
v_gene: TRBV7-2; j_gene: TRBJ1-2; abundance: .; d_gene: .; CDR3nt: TGTGCCAGCAGCTTTTACGGCGCGGCGGATGGCTACACCTTC; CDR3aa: CASSFYGAADGYTF